Presented here are 9 T cell receptor beta chains from one specimen sequenced in a study of T cell responses to AZD1222 COVID-19 vaccine. Method: immunoSEQ multiplex PCR; TCRdb's copy keeps in-frame clones and lacks some. The data show under 70,000 clones, with more than 70% seen just once and roughly 15% held by the top ten. The specimen comprised peripheral blood, sampled 28 days after the second AZD1222 dose. Receptors originate from an adult who received the AZD1222 COVID-19 vaccine.

The V gene is TRBV6-1, the J gene TRBJ2-1; 10 positions agree with TRBD2. Losses at the gene ends were 4 bases for V and 0 bases for J; bases not matched to a gene: 3. The germline V gene has CDR1 MNHNS and CDR2 SASEGT. The CDR3 is 16 amino acids. The CDR3 is CASSGRLAGSYNEQFF. The DNA for the CDR3 is TGTGCCAGCAGTGGTCGACTAGCGGGCTCCTACAATGAGCAGTTCTTC.

The V and J genes are TRBV19 and TRBJ2-1; D is ambiguous. Deletions cut 1 base from V and 12 bases from J, with 19 bases between. The CDR3 loop spans 15 amino acids. Looked up from germline, CDR1 is LNHDA and CDR2 is SQIVND (reference sequence). CDR3 DNA: TGTGCCAGTAGTATAGGTCAGGACCGTAATGAGTGGCAGTTCTTC. This encodes CASSIGQDRNEWQFF.

The chain links TRBV25-1 to TRBJ1-5, with D perhaps matching TRBD1 (5 bases). Germline CDR1 MGHDK, CDR2 SYGVNS. V was shortened by 3 bases and J by 3 bases, with 15 bases between the two germline ends. CDR3 length equals 16 residues. The CDR3 here is CASSEGGDAFNQPQHF. CDR3 DNA sequence: TGTGCCAGCAGTGAGGGGGGGGACGCCTTCAATCAGCCCCAGCATTTT.

The chain uses TRBV19 and TRBJ1-5; D is possibly TRBD1 (5 bases). Trimming left V 7 bases short and J 2 bases short, with 12 bases between. The germline gives CDR1 LNHDA, CDR2 SQIVND (reference sequence). This CDR3 has 14 residues. This chain's CDR3 is CASILRGGNQPQHF. The CDR3 region has the DNA TGTGCCAGTATCTTGAGAGGGGGCAATCAGCCCCAGCATTTT.

The chain links TRBV10-2 to TRBJ2-1, with D hard to call. Germline-derived CDR1 and CDR2 are WSHSY and SAAADI. The CDR3 extends over 14 amino acids. With 2 bases removed from V and 6 bases from J, the gap between germline ends came to 11 bases. The CDR3 DNA reads as TGCGCCAGCAGTGAGGCCGGACGACTCAATGAGCAGTTCTTC. Amino acid sequence: CASSEAGRLNEQFF.

The rearrangement uses TRBV5-4 and TRBJ2-3; D is possibly TRBD2 (6 bases). Germline V gene sequence: CDR1 SGHNT, CDR2 YYREEE (reference sequence). CDR3 length: 15 residues. Trimming shortened V by 2 bases and J by 0 bases, and 10 bases separated the two germline ends. Here the CDR3 reads CASSFSGSSTDTQYF. The CDR3 region has the DNA TGTGCCAGCAGCTTTAGCGGCAGTAGCACAGATACGCAGTATTTT.

The rearrangement joins TRBV5-8 to TRBJ2-4; weak D call: TRBD1 (5 bases). The CDR3 is made up of 13 amino acids. Germline CDR1 reads SGHTS; CDR2 reads YDEGEE. The ends were cut back, 1 base at V and 7 bases at J, with 9 bases in the middle. In DNA, the CDR3 is TGTGCCAGCAGCTTGTCAGGGTTGAACATTCAGTACTTC. Encoded protein: CASSLSGLNIQYF.

This clone was recorded once. The genes are TRBV5-6 and TRBJ1-5; no definite D call. V was cut by 4 bases and J by 4 bases, with 12 bases left in between. Germline CDR1 and CDR2: SGHDT and YYEEEE. The CDR3 consists of 14 residues. For the CDR3, the DNA is TGTGCCAGCAGCCTCCGGGGAGCAAATCAGCCCCAGCATTTT. The encoded protein is CASSLRGANQPQHF.

V is TRBV19 and J is TRBJ1-2; 7 bases line up with TRBD1. The germline V gene encodes CDR1 LNHDA and CDR2 SQIVND (reference sequence). The CDR3 length is 14 residues. With V trimmed by 5 bases and J by 2 bases, 5 bases remained unmatched. CDR3 loop: CASSQTDRNYGYTF. CDR3 sequence (DNA): TGTGCCAGTAGTCAAACGGACAGGAACTATGGCTACACCTTC.